The 26 T cell receptor beta chains reported below all come from one sample, sequenced in a study of tumor-infiltrating lymphocytes in primary liver carcinoma. With a constant-region primer, TCR beta cDNA was made from approximately 450 ng of total RNA. Construction of TCR beta libraries relied on three successive nested multiplex PCR rounds employing slightly modified ARM-PCR. With TRBV1-TRBV30 forward primers and a C-beta reverse primer, the first two PCR rounds were run for roughly 10 cycles each. TCRdb reanalysed the multiplex PCR reads using MiXCR and keeps one entry per CDR3 protein. In the table there are around 60,000 distinct CDR3 sequences, 71% of which are singletons. Scientists recovered RNA and DNA together from around 20-30 mg of unsorted bulk tissue. The sample consisted of liver tumor tissue from sampling region 4. Subset specified: tumor region T4, right-lateral pole. The receptor set was obtained from a man in his forties or fifties with primary liver carcinoma and hepatitis B virus infection.

This clonotype was detected a few times. A much larger clone is a single base away; this may be a read error. The chain has TRBV12-3 or TRBV12-4 and TRBJ1-5; D is undetermined. This CDR3 has 13 amino acids. The CDR3 here is CGSSRNSDQPQHF. As DNA, the CDR3 is TGTGGCAGCAGTCGTAACAGCGATCAGCCCCAGCATTTT.

With respect to this clonotype: The CDR3 carries no conserved terminal phenylalanine or tryptophan, so it likely arises from a read error. The chain recombines TRBV11-2 with TRBJ2-4; the D call may be TRBD1 or TRBD2 (5 bases each). The germline V gene encodes CDR1 SGHAT and CDR2 FQNNGV. V was shortened by 9 bases and J by 8 bases, with 20 bases between the two germline ends. The CDR3 spans 14 residues. CDR3 nucleotide sequence: TGTGCCAGTGGCCAAGGAGGTGTGGGGGACATTCAGTACCTC. Encoded protein: CASGQGGVGDIQYL.

A remark on this clonotype: This clone may be a read error of a much larger clone one base away. The chain recombines TRBV5-1 with TRBJ1-1; no reliable D call. This CDR3 contains 16 residues. The germline CDR1 and CDR2 sequences are SGHRS and YFSETQ. The CDR3 DNA reads as TGCGCCGGCAGCTTGGCCGACGGAGGCAGACACACTGAAGCTTTCTTT. Its protein is CAGSLADGGRHTEAFF. The whole variable domain, remainder taken from reference TRBV5-1 and TRBJ1-1, is KAGVTQTPRYLIKTRGQQVTLSCSPISGHRSVSWYQQTPGQGLQFLFEYFSETQRNKGNFPGRFSGRQFSNSRSEMNVSTLELGDSALYLCAGSLADGGRHTEAFFGQGTRLTVV.

Remarks on this clonotype: This may come from a read error, since a much larger clone is one base off. The V and J genes are TRBV2 and TRBJ2-3; 7 positions match TRBD2. Germline assignment: CDR1 SNHLY and CDR2 FYNNEI. The CDR3 length is 16 residues. CDR3 protein: CASRSLAERYTDTQCF. The CDR3, as DNA: TGTGCCAGCAGGTCGCTAGCGGAGCGATACACAGATACGCAGTGTTTT.

This clonotype has just a few counts. This could be a read error, since a much larger clone is one nucleotide away. V gene TRBV6-5 combines with J gene TRBJ2-5; TRBD2 matches at 11 bases. CDR1 is MNHEY and CDR2 is SVGAGI in the germline V gene. The CDR3 contains 15 residues. The CDR3 nucleotides read TGTGCCGGCAGTTACTCCACTAGCGGGAGTCAGACCCAGTGCTTC. Amino acid sequence: CAGSYSTSGSQTQCF.

This clonotype was observed once. Since a much larger clone is just one base distant, this may be a read error. The chain is built from TRBV28 and TRBJ2-1, with TRBD2 matching over 9 bases. The CDR3 spans 15 residues. J was trimmed by 10 bases and V by 2 bases; bases with no gene match: 9. Germline V gives CDR1 MDHEN, CDR2 SYDVKM. CDR3 amino acids: CASSLLPAGGGEQFF. CDR3 coding DNA: TGTGCCAGCAGTTTACTTCCAGCGGGAGGTGGGGAGCAGTTCTTC.

Turning to this clonotype: One end of the junction is discordant with germline, which a read error may explain. V gene TRBV5-6 combines with J gene TRBJ2-7; D is undetermined. The CDR3 has 13 amino acids. Germline CDR1 reads SGHDT; CDR2 reads YYEEEE. For the CDR3, the DNA is TGTGTCAGCAGCTTGGCAACCGGGTCTTGGCAGTACTTC. Amino acid sequence: CVSSLATGSWQYF.

Details on this clonotype: An end of the junction does not agree with germline; a read error may underlie this. The rearrangement joins TRBV11-2 to TRBJ2-5, with D uncertain. The CDR3 loop spans 13 amino acids. Germline loops: CDR1 SGHAT, CDR2 FQNNGV. In nucleotides, the CDR3 is TGTGCCAACAGCTTCGTGGTCGGAGAGACCCAGCACTTC. Its translation is CANSFVVGETQHF.

Concerning this clonotype itself: An end of the junction differs from the germline gene, which may be a read error. This chain uses TRBV29-1 with TRBJ1-5; D is uncertain. Per the germline V gene, CDR1 is SQVTM and CDR2 is ANQGSEA. The CDR3 runs to 13 residues. In DNA form, the CDR3 reads TGCAGCGTTGTGAGTAGTGTTAATCAGCGCCAGCATTTT. It is translated as CSVVSSVNQRQHF.

Note on this clonotype: It is likely a read error, because the conserved phenylalanine at the end of the CDR3 is missing. The limits of the CDR3 on the DNA are not certain, so only TCRdb's listed CDR3 is given. This sequence joins TRBV11-1 and TRBJ2-2. CDR1 is SGHAT, CDR2 FQDESV, per germline (reference sequence). A total of 13 residues make up the CDR3, ends included. The CDR3 protein is CASSFRDTGEPFL.

For this clonotype: At one of its ends the junction is not consistent with the germline gene, which may arise from a read error. The chain links TRBV7-9 to TRBJ2-2, with D possibly TRBD2 on 5 matching bases. The CDR3 is 16 amino acids. Germline assignment: CDR1 SEHNR and CDR2 FQNEAQ (reference sequence). The CDR3 region is CASSLIWQFNAGELFF. The CDR3 coding sequence is TGTGCCAGCAGCTTAATTTGGCAGTTTAACGCCGGGGAGCTATTTTTT.

Worth noting for this clonotype: The CDR3 does not end in the conserved phenylalanine or tryptophan, so this is likely a read error. The chain joins TRBV7-8 to TRBJ2-6; TRBD2 aligns across 8 bases. V lost 1 base to trimming and J lost 8 bases; unmatched junction nucleotides: 10. From germline, CDR1 is SGHVS and CDR2 FQNEAQ. CDR3 size: 17 residues. This CDR3 is CASSLDGRGAKTNVLTL. In nucleotides, the CDR3 is TGTGCCAGCAGCTTAGACGGGAGGGGGGCTAAGACCAACGTCCTGACTTTA.

About this clonotype: A read error may be the cause here, since a much bigger clone is one base away. The CDR3 carries no conserved terminal phenylalanine or tryptophan, so it likely arises from a read error. J is TRBJ1-1 and V is TRBV7-9; no clear D gene. The germline CDR1 and CDR2 sequences are SEHNR and FQNEAQ (reference sequence). This CDR3 is built from 15 residues. Trimming left V 7 bases short and J 4 bases short, with 19 bases between. The CDR3 coding sequence is TGTGCCAGCATCGCGTGGGTTTGGTGGGTCACTGAAGCTTTCTCT. Its translation: CASIAWVWWVTEAFS.

Points on this clonotype: Because it lacks the conserved phenylalanine or tryptophan at the end, this CDR3 is likely a read error. This rearrangement joins TRBV29-1 to TRBJ1-2; no definite D call. Germline V CDR1 and CDR2: SQVTM, ANQGSEA. Between the trimmed V and J ends, which lost 4 bases and 9 bases, there was a span of 12 bases. The CDR3 is 11 amino acids. This CDR3 is CSVVQGNSYTL. The CDR3 nucleotides read TGCAGCGTTGTCCAAGGGAATAGCTACACCTTA.

A note on this clonotype: A clone one base away is much larger, so this may be a read error. This sequence joins TRBV2 and TRBJ2-5; 7 bases match TRBD2. The CDR3 is made up of 13 amino acids. With 10 bases clipped from V and 6 bases from J, the junction kept 11 bases outside the gene matches. The germline V gene has CDR1 SNHLY and CDR2 FYNNEI. The CDR3 DNA is TGTGCCAACATGAATGCGGGAGAAAAGACCCAGTACTTC. Protein: CANMNAGEKTQYF.

The J gene is TRBJ2-1, the V gene TRBV5-4, with 7 bases aligning to TRBD1. The CDR3 is made up of 13 amino acids. Looked up from germline, CDR1 is SGHNT and CDR2 is YYREEE (reference sequence). The V gene end was trimmed by 2 bases and the J gene end by 6 bases; junction bases not matched to a gene: 2. The CDR3 DNA is TGTGCCAGCAGCTTAGGGGACAGCAATGAGCAGTTCTTC. Its protein is CASSLGDSNEQFF.

On this clonotype: Mismatch with germline at one junction end may stem from a read error. The chain recombines TRBV6-5 with TRBJ2-7; 12 bases are a match to TRBD2. Looked up from germline, CDR1 is MNHEY and CDR2 is SVGAGI. The CDR3 runs 16 residues. The CDR3 loop reads CASRRKGLAGTYEKYF. CDR3 DNA: TGTGCCAGCAGACGAAAAGGACTAGCGGGGACCTACGAGAAGTACTTC.

In the case of this clonotype: The conserved phenylalanine or tryptophan normally closing the CDR3 is absent here, so this likely arose from a read error. The rearrangement joins TRBV5-6 to TRBJ2-5; 7 bases align to TRBD1. V gave up 4 bases and J gave up 2 bases; unmatched junction bases: 14. The V gene's germline CDR1 is SGHDT and CDR2 YYEEEE. This CDR3 is 17 amino acids long. CDR3 protein: CASSGPTGTVNQETQYL. The CDR3 DNA is TGTGCCAGCAGCGGCCCGACCGGGACAGTGAATCAAGAGACCCAGTACTTA.

On this clonotype itself: At one of its ends the junction is not consistent with the germline gene, which may arise from a read error. The gene calls are TRBV6-5 and TRBJ2-5; D may be TRBD1 or TRBD2 (5 bases each). The length of the CDR3 is 14 residues. Germline-derived CDR1 and CDR2 are MNHEY and SVGAGI. The CDR3 loop is CASSYTGTNHTQYF. Written as DNA, the CDR3 is TGTGCTAGCAGTTACACCGGGACCAACCACACCCAGTACTTC.

This clonotype has just one count. In this CDR3 the conserved last residue, phenylalanine or tryptophan, is missing, so a read error is likely. The DNA is left out, because the CDR3 cannot be placed on it with certainty; the CDR3 is given as TCRdb lists it. The chain employs TRBV7-8 and TRBJ1-1; the DNA was not used to check the table's D call, TRBD1. The CDR3 length equals 14 residues, ends included. In germline, CDR1 is SGHVS, CDR2 FQNEAQ. The CDR3: CASSLAGGNTESFL.

In the case of this clonotype: At one boundary the junction diverges from the germline segment, which might be a read error. This rearrangement joins TRBV4-1 to TRBJ1-1; D remains ambiguous. The germline V gene has CDR1 MGHRA and CDR2 YSYEKL. The CDR3 runs 15 residues. CDR3 nucleotide sequence: TGTGCCATCAGCCAAGTGAACATGCGATACACTGAAGCTTTCTTT. Encoded protein: CAISQVNMRYTEAFF.

This clonotype has just a few counts. One junction end disagrees with the germline gene, perhaps due to a read error. The CDR3 region is CASSLREGRSSGLSSCEQYF. CDR3 nucleotide sequence: TGTGCCAGCAGCTTGAGGGAGGGGAGGAGTAGCGGGCTCAGCTCCTGCGAGCAGTACTTC. V and J are TRBV11-2 and TRBJ2-7; 7 bases map to TRBD2. The CDR3 runs 20 residues. The V gene's germline CDR1 is SGHAT and CDR2 FQNNGV.

With respect to this clonotype: A much more abundant neighbour one base away suggests this may be a read error. DNA of the CDR3: TGTGCCAACAGCCCCTGGGCGGATGCGCAGTATTTT. It specifies CANSPWADAQYF. The rearrangement uses TRBV11-2 and TRBJ2-3; D is unresolved. The CDR3 is 12 amino acids. Germline CDR1 SGHAT, CDR2 FQNNGV.

Concerning this clonotype itself: Given the absence of the conserved phenylalanine or tryptophan at the CDR3 end, a read error is likely. The limits of the CDR3 on the DNA are not certain, so only TCRdb's listed CDR3 is given. V gene TRBV6-2 or TRBV6-3 combines with J gene TRBJ1-5; the table gives TRBD1 as D, unverified against the DNA. Germline V gives CDR1 MNHEY, CDR2 SVGEGT. The CDR3 has 15 amino acids, counting both end residues. CDR3 residues: CASSYSVQAQWPLHL.

Of note for this clonotype: At one end the junction does not follow the germline gene, possibly because of a read error. The chain joins TRBV4-3 to TRBJ2-1; perhaps TRBD2 as D (6 bases). In germline, CDR1 is LGHNA, CDR2 YSLEER. The CDR3 extends over 16 amino acids. The CDR3 DNA reads TGCGCCAGTAGCCAAGTACTAGCCTCCACCTACAGTGAGCAGTTCTTC. It codes for CASSQVLASTYSEQFF.

As for this clonotype: The CDR3 end shows no conserved phenylalanine or tryptophan, and so a read error is likely. J is TRBJ2-1 and V is TRBV14; D gene ambiguous. This CDR3 spans 13 amino acids. Per germline, CDR1 SGHDN and CDR2 FVKESK. The CDR3 nucleotides read TGTGCCAGCAGCCAATCAGTGGGCAATGACCAGTTCATC. This translates into CASSQSVGNDQFI.